The 4 T cell receptor beta chains reported below all come from one sample, sequenced in a study of cytomegalovirus exposure and HLA in healthy donors. The study ran its PCR with 60 Vbeta and 13 Jbeta primers. Profiled with immunoSEQ multiplex PCR; TCRdb holds only in-frame clones, not every one. The sample contains approximately 130,000 clones, roughly 71% of which appear only once. Sequenced: PBMCs. Receptors were obtained from a woman in her 40s in good health and CMV-seronegative.

The gene calls are TRBV27 and TRBJ2-3, with a possible D match to TRBD1 (6 bases). V lost 7 bases to trimming and J lost 3 bases, with 11 bases between them. The CDR3 totals 13 residues. Germline CDR1 is MNHEY and CDR2 is SMNVEV (reference sequence). The CDR3 here is CASTRTGTDTQYF. The CDR3 DNA follows: TGTGCCAGCACCCGAACAGGGACAGATACGCAGTATTTT.

This clone appeared a few times. V is TRBV7-9 and J is TRBJ2-3, with D unresolved. CDR1 is SEHNR and CDR2 is FQNEAQ in the germline V gene (reference sequence). The ends were cut back, 1 base at V and 0 bases at J, with 11 bases in the middle. There are 16 residues in the CDR3. CDR3 bases: TGTGCCAGCAGCTTAGGTCTCCTAACTAGCACAGATACGCAGTATTTT. Its protein product is CASSLGLLTSTDTQYF.

The chain recombines TRBV4-3 with TRBJ1-5; 7 bases are a match to TRBD1. The junction had 6 bases not matched to a gene; V was cut back by 0 bases and J by 7 bases. The CDR3 sequence is 15 residues long. Germline V gene lookup returns CDR1 LGHNA and CDR2 YSLEER. The CDR3 DNA reads TGCGCCAGCAGCCAAGATCTACAGGGGTTCCAGCCCCAGCATTTT. Protein product: CASSQDLQGFQPQHF.

Remarks on this clone: This specimen includes other DNA sequences encoding the same CDR3. The CDR3 sequence is CASSQDDWGVDEQYF. CDR3 coding DNA: TGCGCCAGCAGCCAAGATGATTGGGGGGTTGACGAGCAGTACTTC. The rearrangement links TRBV4-3 to TRBJ2-7; D is perhaps TRBD2 (6 bases). This CDR3 comprises 15 residues. Trimming took 0 bases from V and 5 from J, leaving 14 bases between them. Germline V gene sequence: CDR1 LGHNA, CDR2 YSLEER.